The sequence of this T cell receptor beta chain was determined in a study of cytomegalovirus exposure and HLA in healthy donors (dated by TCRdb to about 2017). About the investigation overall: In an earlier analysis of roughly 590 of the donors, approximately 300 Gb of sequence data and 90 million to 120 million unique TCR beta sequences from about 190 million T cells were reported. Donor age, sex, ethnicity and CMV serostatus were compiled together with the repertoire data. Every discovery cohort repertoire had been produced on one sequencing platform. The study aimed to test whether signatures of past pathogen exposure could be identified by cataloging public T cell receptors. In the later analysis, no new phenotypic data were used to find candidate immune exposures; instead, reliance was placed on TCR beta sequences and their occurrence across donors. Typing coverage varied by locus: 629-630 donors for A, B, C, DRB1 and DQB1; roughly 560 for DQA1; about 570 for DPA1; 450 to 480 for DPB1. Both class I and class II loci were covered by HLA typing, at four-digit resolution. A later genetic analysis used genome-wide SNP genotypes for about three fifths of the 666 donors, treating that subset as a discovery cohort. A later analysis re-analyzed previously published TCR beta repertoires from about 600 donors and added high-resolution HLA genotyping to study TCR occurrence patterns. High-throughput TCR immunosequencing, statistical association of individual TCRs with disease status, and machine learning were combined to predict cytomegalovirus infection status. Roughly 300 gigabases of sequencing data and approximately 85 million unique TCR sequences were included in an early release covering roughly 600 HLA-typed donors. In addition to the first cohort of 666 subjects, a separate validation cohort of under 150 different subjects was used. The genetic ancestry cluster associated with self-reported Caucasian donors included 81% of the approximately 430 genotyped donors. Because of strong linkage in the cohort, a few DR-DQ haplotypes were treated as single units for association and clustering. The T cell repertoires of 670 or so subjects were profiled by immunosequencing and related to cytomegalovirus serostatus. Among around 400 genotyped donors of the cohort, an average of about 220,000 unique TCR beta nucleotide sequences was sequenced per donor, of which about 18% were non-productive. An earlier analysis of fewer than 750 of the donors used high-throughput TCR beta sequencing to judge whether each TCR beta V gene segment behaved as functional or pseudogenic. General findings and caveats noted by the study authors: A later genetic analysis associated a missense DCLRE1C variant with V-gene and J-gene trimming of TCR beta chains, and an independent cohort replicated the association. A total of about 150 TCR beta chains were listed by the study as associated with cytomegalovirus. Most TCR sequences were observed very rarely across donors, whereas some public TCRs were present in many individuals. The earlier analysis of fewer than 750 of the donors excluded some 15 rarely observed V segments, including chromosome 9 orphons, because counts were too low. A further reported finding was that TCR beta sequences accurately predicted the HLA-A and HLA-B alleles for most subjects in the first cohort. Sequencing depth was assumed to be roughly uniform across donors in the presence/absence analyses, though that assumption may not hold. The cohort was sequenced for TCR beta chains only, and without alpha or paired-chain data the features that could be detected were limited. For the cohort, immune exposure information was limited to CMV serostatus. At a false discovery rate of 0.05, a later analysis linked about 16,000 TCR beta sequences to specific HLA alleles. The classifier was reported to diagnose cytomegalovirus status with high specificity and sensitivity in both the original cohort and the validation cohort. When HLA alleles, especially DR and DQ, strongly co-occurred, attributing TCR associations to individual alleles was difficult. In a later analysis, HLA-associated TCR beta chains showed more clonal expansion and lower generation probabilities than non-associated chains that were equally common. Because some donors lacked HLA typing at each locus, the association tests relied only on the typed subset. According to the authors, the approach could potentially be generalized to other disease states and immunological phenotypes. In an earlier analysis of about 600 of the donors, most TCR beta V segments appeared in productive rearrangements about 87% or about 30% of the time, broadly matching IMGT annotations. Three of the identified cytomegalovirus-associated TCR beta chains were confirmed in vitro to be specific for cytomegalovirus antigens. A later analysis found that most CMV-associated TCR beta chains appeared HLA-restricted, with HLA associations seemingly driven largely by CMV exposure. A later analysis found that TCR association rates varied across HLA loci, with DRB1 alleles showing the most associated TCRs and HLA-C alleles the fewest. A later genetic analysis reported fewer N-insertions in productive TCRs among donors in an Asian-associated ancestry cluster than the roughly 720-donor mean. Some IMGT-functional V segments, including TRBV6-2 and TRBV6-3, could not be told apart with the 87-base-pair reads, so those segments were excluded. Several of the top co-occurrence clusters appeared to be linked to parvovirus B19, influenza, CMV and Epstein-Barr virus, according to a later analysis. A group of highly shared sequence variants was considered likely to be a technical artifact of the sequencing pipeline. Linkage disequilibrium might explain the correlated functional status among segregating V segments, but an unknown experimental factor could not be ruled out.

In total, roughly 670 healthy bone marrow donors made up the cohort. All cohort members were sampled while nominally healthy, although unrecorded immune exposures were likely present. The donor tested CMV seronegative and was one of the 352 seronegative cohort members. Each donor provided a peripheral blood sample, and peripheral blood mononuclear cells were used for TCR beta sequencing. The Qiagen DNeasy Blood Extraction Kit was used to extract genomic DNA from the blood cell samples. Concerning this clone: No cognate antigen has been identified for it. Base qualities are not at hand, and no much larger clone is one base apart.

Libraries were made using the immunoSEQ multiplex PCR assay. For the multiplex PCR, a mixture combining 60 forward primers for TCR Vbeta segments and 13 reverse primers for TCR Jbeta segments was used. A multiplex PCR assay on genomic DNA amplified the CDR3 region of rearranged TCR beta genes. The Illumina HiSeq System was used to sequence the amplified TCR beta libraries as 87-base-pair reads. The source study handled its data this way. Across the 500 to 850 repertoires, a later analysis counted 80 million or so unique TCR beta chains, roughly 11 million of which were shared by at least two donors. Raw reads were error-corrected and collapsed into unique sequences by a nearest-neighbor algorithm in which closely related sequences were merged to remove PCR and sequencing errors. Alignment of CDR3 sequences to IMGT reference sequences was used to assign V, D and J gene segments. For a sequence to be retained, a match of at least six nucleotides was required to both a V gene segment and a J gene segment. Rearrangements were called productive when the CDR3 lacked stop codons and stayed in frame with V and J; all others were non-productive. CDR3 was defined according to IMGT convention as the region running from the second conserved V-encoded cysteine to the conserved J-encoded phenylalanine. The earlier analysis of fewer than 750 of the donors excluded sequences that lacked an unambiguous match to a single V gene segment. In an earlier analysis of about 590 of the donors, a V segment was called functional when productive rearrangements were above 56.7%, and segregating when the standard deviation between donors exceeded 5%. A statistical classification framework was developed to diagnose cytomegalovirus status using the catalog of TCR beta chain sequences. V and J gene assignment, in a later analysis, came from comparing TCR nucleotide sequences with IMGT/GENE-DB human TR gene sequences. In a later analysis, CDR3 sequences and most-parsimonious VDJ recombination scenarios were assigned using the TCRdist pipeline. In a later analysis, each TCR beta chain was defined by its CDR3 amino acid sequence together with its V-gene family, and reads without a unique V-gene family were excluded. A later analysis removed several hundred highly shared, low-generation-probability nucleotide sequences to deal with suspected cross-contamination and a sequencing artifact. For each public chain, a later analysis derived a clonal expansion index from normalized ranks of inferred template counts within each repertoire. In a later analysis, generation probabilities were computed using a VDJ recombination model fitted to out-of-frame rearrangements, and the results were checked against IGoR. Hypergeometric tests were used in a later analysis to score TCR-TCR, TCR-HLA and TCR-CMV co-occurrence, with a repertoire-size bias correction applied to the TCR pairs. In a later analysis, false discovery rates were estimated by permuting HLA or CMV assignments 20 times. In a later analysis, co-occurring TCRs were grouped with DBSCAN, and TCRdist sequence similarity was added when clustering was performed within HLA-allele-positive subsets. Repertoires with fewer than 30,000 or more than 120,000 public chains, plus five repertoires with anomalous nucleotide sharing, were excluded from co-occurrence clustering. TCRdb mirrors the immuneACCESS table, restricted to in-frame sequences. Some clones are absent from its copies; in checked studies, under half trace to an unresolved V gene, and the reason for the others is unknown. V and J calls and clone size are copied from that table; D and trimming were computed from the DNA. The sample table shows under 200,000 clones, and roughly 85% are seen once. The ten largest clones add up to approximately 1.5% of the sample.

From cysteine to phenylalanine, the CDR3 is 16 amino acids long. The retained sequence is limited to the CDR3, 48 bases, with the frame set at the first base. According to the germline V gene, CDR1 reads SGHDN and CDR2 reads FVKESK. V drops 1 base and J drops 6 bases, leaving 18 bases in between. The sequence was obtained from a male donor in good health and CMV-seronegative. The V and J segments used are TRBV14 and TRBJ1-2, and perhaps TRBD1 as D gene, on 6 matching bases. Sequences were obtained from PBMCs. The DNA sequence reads TGTGCCAGCAGCCAAGGGATCGGTCAGGGGTTACATGGCTACACCTTC. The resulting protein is CASSQGIGQGLHGYTF.